What follows are 13 T cell receptor beta chains derived from one specimen sequenced in a study of CD8 T cells in ankylosing spondylitis. Study findings and constraints: What appeared characteristic of ankylosing spondylitis blood was a TCR beta motif of eight highly homologous variants.

Their antigens are not known. Via MiXCR, TCRdb re-called the 5' RACE reads, giving one row per CDR3 protein. The sample holds about 420,000 distinct CDR3 sequences, around 20% seen once. The sample consisted of blood, either unsorted or a sorted T cell fraction (not recorded which). These receptors all stem from a male donor with ankylosing spondylitis.

This chain joins TRBV20-1 and TRBJ2-4, with TRBD2 identical over 9 bases. Germline trimming cut 0 bases from V and 4 bases from J; bases unmatched to any gene: 4. The CDR3 spans 15 residues. Germline-derived CDR1 and CDR2 are DFQATT and SNEGSKA (reference sequence). CDR3 sequence: CSARDGSGSKNIQYF. The CDR3 bases are TGCAGTGCTAGAGATGGTAGCGGGAGTAAAAACATTCAGTACTTC.

The chain combines TRBV20-1 with TRBJ1-2; no firm D call. Deletions cut 3 bases from V and 2 bases from J, with 7 bases between. The CDR3 totals 12 residues. Looked up from germline, CDR1 is DFQATT and CDR2 is SNEGSKA (reference sequence). CDR3 DNA: TGCAGTGCTAGGGCACAGAACTATGGCTACACCTTC. This translates into CSARAQNYGYTF.

Ten or more counts support this clonotype. The V gene is TRBV27, the J gene TRBJ1-5, with a tentative D call TRBD1 (5 bases). The V end lost 6 bases, the J end lost 3 bases, and 15 bases lay between the germline ends. The CDR3 has 15 residues. The germline CDR1 and CDR2 sequences are MNHEY and SMNVEV (reference sequence). The DNA of the CDR3 is TGTGCCAGCAGAGCCTTGGGAGGGGCCAATCAGCCCCAGCATTTT. As protein: CASRALGGANQPQHF.

The rearrangement joins TRBV28 to TRBJ2-7; 9 bases map to TRBD2. The germline V gene has CDR1 MDHEN and CDR2 SYDVKM. CDR3 size: 16 residues. With V trimmed by 5 bases and J by 0 bases, 8 bases remained unmatched. CDR3 residues: CASSRGLARNSYEQYF. DNA for the CDR3: TGTGCCAGCAGTCGCGGACTAGCGCGTAACTCCTACGAGCAGTACTTC. Filled out from reference TRBV28 and TRBJ2-7, the complete variable domain reads DVKVTQSSRYLVKRTGEKVFLECVQDMDHENMFWYRQDPGLGLRLIYFSYDVKMKEKGDIPEGYSVSREKKERFSLILESASTNQTSMYLCASSRGLARNSYEQYFGPGTRLTVT.

The chain has TRBV5-1 and TRBJ1-1; TRBD1 aligns across 9 bases. Trimming cost V 4 bases and J 1 base; bases outside gene matches: 11. Germline V gene data show CDR1 as SGHRS and CDR2 as YFSETQ. The CDR3 is made up of 17 amino acids. The CDR3 sequence: CASSPNIQGATNTEAFF. CDR3 coding DNA: TGCGCCAGCAGCCCTAATATACAGGGGGCGACGAACACTGAAGCTTTCTTT.

This clonotype has just a few counts. The V call is TRBV20-1, the J call TRBJ1-1, with 8 bases lining up with TRBD1. This CDR3 is built from 14 residues. V gave up 6 bases and J gave up 7 bases; unmatched junction bases: 13. Germline lookup yields CDR1 DFQATT and CDR2 SNEGSKA (reference sequence). The CDR3: CSATRGRGLGEAFF. For the CDR3, the DNA is TGCAGTGCAACCAGGGGGCGAGGACTGGGTGAAGCTTTCTTT.

The chain is built from TRBV18 and TRBJ1-1; D gene ambiguous. The CDR3 consists of 14 residues. Looked up from germline, CDR1 is KGHSH and CDR2 is LQKENI. Trimming removed 3 bases at V and 4 bases at J, with 12 bases between. The CDR3 region is CASSPVNFLTEAFF. Written as DNA, the CDR3 is TGTGCCAGCTCACCGGTTAATTTCCTCACTGAAGCTTTCTTT.

V and J are TRBV7-2 and TRBJ2-7; 9 positions agree with TRBD2. The CDR3 has 15 amino acids. The trim removed 5 bases at V and 2 bases at J, leaving 7 bases unmatched. Germline V gene lookup returns CDR1 SGHTA and CDR2 FQGNSA. The CDR3 protein is CASSLPPSGTYEQYF. DNA for the CDR3: TGTGCCAGCAGCCTACCCCCTAGCGGGACCTACGAGCAGTACTTC.

This clonotype turned up a few times. The chain employs TRBV6-2 or TRBV6-3 and TRBJ2-1, with TRBD2 matching over 12 bases. The germline V gene encodes CDR1 MNHEY and CDR2 SVGEGT. Germline trimming cut 6 bases from V and 1 base from J; bases unmatched to any gene: 7. The CDR3 sequence is 17 residues long. The CDR3 sequence: CASRGATSGRSYNEQFF. The CDR3 nucleotides read TGTGCCAGCAGGGGTGCGACTAGCGGGAGATCCTACAATGAGCAGTTCTTC.

This clonotype has just a few counts. The rearrangement links TRBV24-1 to TRBJ2-1, with D possibly TRBD2 on 5 matching bases. The CDR3 covers 15 residues. CDR1 and CDR2 from the germline V gene are KGHDR and SFDVKD. The germline V and J ends were trimmed by 10 bases and 0 bases, with 15 bases remaining between them. The CDR3 loop is CATARDSSSYNEQFF. The CDR3 DNA is TGTGCCACAGCCCGGGATTCAAGCTCCTACAATGAGCAGTTCTTC.

This rearrangement joins TRBV20-1 to TRBJ2-7; D may match TRBD1 or TRBD2 (7 bases each). Trimming shortened V by 5 bases and J by 8 bases, and 31 bases separated the two germline ends. The CDR3 extends over 17 amino acids. The germline V gene has CDR1 DFQATT and CDR2 SNEGSKA (reference sequence). The CDR3 loop reads CSAGRDSAPANPWKQYF. The DNA of the CDR3 is TGCAGTGCTGGGAGGGACAGTGCCCCCGCTAACCCCTGGAAGCAGTACTTC.

This clonotype was counted a few times. CDR3 residues: CASSPGPGGDYGYTF. The CDR3 coding sequence is TGTGCCAGCAGCCCCGGGCCGGGGGGCGACTATGGCTACACCTTC. The chain carries TRBV28 and TRBJ1-2; tentative D call: TRBD1 (6 bases). The V end lost 6 bases, the J end lost 3 bases, and 17 bases lay between the germline ends. CDR3 length: 15 amino acids. CDR1 is MDHEN, CDR2 SYDVKM, per germline.

The J gene is TRBJ2-2, the V gene TRBV6-5, with 13 bases that match TRBD2. The CDR3 spans 17 residues. Trimming at V came to 4 bases and at J to 5 bases, leaving 7 bases not matched to a gene. Germline V gene lookup returns CDR1 MNHEY and CDR2 SVGAGI. The CDR3 coding sequence is TGTGCCAGCAGTTTAGGACTAGCGGGAGTGGGAACCGGGGAGCTGTTTTTT. Translated: CASSLGLAGVGTGELFF.